The clone carrying this T cell receptor (beta chain) appeared a few times. The target antigen is unknown. This specimen comes from a study of response to subunit inactivated influenza vaccine. Study results and limitations: Few new T cells, the authors suggested, are recruited by each seasonal influenza vaccination.

Each CDR3 protein is one row after TCRdb ran MiXCR on the RT-PCR reads. The sample includes more than 600,000 distinct CDR3 sequences, about 18% of them seen just once. V was shortened by 2 bases and J by 4 bases, with 14 bases between the two germline ends. This CDR3 contains 15 residues. Germline loops: CDR1 MNHEY, CDR2 SMNVEV (reference sequence). The source material was PBMCs from blood, sampled 5 days after vaccination. The chain has TRBV27 and TRBJ1-1; no reliable D call. The origin of this receptor is a man aged 50 to 60 who received an inactivated influenza vaccine. CDR3 in amino acids: CASSLGYGERTEAFF. CDR3 nucleotides: TGTGCCAGCAGTTTAGGGTACGGGGAACGCACTGAAGCTTTCTTT.